The sequence of this T cell receptor beta chain was determined in a study of T cell responses to AZD1222 COVID-19 vaccine. Regarding the study as a whole: No repertoire was sampled before or during the peak T cell response, only after it.

A few counts support this clone. What it binds is not known. TCRdb's copy holds only in-frame clones and misses some; the assay was immunoSEQ multiplex PCR. Of about 140,000 clones in the sample, around 90% were seen once. The CDR3 consists of 15 residues. With 2 bases removed from V and 14 bases from J, the gap between germline ends came to 19 bases. Germline V gives CDR1 SGHTA, CDR2 FQGNSA. V gene TRBV7-2 combines with J gene TRBJ1-6; D gene ambiguous. The sequence came from an adult in good health. The material sequenced was peripheral blood, taken on day 0 of AZD1222 vaccination. The CDR3 DNA sequence: TGTGCCAGCAGCTTAATTTCGCCAACGAGGATCACCCTCCACTTT. It yields the protein CASSLISPTRITLHF.